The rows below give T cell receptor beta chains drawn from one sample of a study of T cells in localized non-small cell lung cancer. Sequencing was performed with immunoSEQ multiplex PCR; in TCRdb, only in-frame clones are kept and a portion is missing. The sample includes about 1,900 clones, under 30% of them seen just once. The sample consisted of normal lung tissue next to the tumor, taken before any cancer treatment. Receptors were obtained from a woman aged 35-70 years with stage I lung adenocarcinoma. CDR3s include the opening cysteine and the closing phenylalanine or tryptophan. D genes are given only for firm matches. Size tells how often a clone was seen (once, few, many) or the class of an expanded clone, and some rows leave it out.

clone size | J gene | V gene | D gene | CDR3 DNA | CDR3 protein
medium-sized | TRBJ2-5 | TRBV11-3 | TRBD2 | TGTGCCAGCAGCTTGGCCGGTGCGGGGGGTGGGGAGACCCAGTACTTC | CASSLAGAGGGETQYF
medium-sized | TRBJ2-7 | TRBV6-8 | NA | TGTGCCAGCAGTGATGGGACGTATACCGAGCAGTACTTC | CASSDGTYTEQYF
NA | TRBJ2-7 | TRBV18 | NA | TGTGCCAGCTCACCACCGGGTCGGATCGTGGGCTACGAGCAGTACTTC | CASSPPGRIVGYEQYF
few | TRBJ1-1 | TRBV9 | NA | TGTGCCAGCAGTTCTGACAGGAGCCTGGCTGAAGCTTTCTTT | CASSSDRSLAEAFF
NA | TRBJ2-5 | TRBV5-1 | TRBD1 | TGCGCCAGCAGCTTGGCCGGACAGGGGGGGCGAGAGACCCAGTACTTC | CASSLAGQGGRETQYF
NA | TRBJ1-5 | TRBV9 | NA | TGTGCCAGCAGCGGCCGATATAGCAATCAGCCCCAGCATTTT | CASSGRYSNQPQHF
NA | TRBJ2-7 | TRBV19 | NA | TGTGCCACCTCCTCCGGGTTTTCCTACGAGCAGTACTTC | CATSSGFSYEQYF
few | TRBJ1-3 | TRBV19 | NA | TGTGCCAGTAGTATTCAGGTTTCTGGAAACACCATATATTTT | CASSIQVSGNTIYF
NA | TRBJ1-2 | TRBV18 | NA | TGTGCCAGCTCGGAGGTGACCCGTACCACCACCAGATATGGCTACACCTTC | CASSEVTRTTTRYGYTF
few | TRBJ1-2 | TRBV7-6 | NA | TGTGCCAGCAGCTTTTTCAACCCTCGGCGTTATGGCTACACCTTC | CASSFFNPRRYGYTF
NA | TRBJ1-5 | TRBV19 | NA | TGTGCCAGTACCGTTTTGGGAAATCAGCCCCAGCATTTT | CASTVLGNQPQHF
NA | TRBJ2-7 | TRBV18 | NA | TGTGCCAGCTCACCACCCAACGGCATATCCTACGAGCAGTACTTC | CASSPPNGISYEQYF
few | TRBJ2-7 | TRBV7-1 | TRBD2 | TGTGCCAGCAGCTTAATGGTAGCGGGAAACGAGCAGTACTTC | CASSLMVAGNEQYF
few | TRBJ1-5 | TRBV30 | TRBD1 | TGTGCCTGGAGTAAGGGACAGGGGAGCAATCAGCCCCAGCATTTT | CAWSKGQGSNQPQHF
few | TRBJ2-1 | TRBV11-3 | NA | TGTGCCAGCAGCGCCTGGACTACCTACAATGAGCAGTTCTTC | CASSAWTTYNEQFF
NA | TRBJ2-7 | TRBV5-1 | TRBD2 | TGCGCCAGCAGCCTGACTTTAGCGGGGGTATCCTACGAGCAGTACTTC | CASSLTLAGVSYEQYF
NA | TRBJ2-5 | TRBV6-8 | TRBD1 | TGTGCCAGCAGTCGTAATCCCACCGGACAGGGGGCCTGGCAAGAGACCCAGTACTTC | CASSRNPTGQGAWQETQYF
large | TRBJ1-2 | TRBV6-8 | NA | TGTGCCAGCATACTACCGGGAGCTAACTATGGCTACACCTTC | CASILPGANYGYTF
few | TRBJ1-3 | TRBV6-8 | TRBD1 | TGTGCCAGCAGTCAACAGGGGGCGTATCGAAACACCATATATTTT | CASSQQGAYRNTIYF
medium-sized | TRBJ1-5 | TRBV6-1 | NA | TGTGCCAGCAGTGAAGGACGGAGCAATCAGCCCCAGCATTTT | CASSEGRSNQPQHF
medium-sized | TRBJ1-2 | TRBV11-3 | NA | TGTGCCAGCAGCCCGGACAGCGGGGGATATGGCTACACCTTC | CASSPDSGGYGYTF
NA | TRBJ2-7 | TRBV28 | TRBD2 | TGTGCCAGCAACGCTCAAATGGCTAGCGGGACTTACGAGCAGTACTTC | CASNAQMASGTYEQYF
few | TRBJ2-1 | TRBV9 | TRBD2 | TGTGCCAGTAGCGGGAGTAACTACAATGAGCAGTTCTTC | CASSGSNYNEQFF
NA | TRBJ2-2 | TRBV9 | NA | TGTGCCAGCAGTGCCGGGACCGTCGCCCCCGGGGAGCTGTTTTTT | CASSAGTVAPGELFF
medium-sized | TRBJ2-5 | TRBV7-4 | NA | TGTGCCAGCAGTAGACAAGGGGAAGAGACCCAGTACTTC | CASSRQGEETQYF